This paragraph covers one T cell receptor (beta chain) sequence. Its target is unknown. This sample was taken from a study of T cell repertoires in cytomegalovirus infection. In TCRdb, the reads were re-called with MiXCR into one record per CDR3 protein. Of roughly 990,000 distinct CDR3 sequences listed, around 31% are singletons. Germline values: CDR1 SGHAT, CDR2 FQNNGV. The V and J ends lost 0 bases and 2 bases respectively, with 8 bases between them. The CDR3 spans 14 residues. V gene TRBV11-2 combines with J gene TRBJ2-7, with D hard to call. The starting material was cultured CD8+ T cells from PBMCs, obtained from culture after CMV antigen stimulation. The sequence came from a human donor in good health (CMV status not recorded). Some clones in this sample may be carry-over from other donors' samples. The CDR3 DNA follows: TGTGCCAGCAGCTTAGAAGGCCAGCCCTACGAGCAGTACGTC. Protein: CASSLEGQPYEQYV.